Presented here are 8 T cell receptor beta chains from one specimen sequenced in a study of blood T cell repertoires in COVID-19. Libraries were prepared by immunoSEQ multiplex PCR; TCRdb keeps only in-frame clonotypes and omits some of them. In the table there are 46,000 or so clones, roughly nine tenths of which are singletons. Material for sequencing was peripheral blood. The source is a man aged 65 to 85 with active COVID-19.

Written as DNA, the CDR3 is TGTGCCAGCTCACCAAAAGTCGGGACTTTAACCAATCAGCCCCAGCATTTT. Translation gives CASSPKVGTLTNQPQHF. The J gene is TRBJ1-5, the V gene TRBV18; tentative D call: TRBD1 (5 bases). The length of the CDR3 is 17 residues. V dropped 2 bases and J dropped 3 bases, with 17 bases sitting between them. Per germline, CDR1 KGHSH and CDR2 LQKENI.

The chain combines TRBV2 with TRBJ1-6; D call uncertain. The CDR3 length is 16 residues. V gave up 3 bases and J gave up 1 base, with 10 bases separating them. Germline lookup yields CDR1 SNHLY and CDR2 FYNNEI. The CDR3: CASSEREGSYNSPLHF. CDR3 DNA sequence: TGTGCCAGCAGTGAGAGGGAGGGTTCCTATAATTCACCCCTCCACTTT.

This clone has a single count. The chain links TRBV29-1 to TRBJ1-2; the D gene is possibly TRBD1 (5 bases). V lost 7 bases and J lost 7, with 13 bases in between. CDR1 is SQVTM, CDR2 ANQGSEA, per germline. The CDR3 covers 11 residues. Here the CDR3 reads CSATTVSGYTF. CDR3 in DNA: TGCAGCGCTACGACAGTATCTGGCTACACCTTC.

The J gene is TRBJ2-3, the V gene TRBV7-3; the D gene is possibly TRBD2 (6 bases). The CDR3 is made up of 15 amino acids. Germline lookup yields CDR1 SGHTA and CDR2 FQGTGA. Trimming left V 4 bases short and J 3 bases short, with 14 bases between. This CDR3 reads CASSSSTRQTDTQYF. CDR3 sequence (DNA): TGTGCCAGCAGCTCCTCGACTAGGCAAACAGATACGCAGTATTTT.

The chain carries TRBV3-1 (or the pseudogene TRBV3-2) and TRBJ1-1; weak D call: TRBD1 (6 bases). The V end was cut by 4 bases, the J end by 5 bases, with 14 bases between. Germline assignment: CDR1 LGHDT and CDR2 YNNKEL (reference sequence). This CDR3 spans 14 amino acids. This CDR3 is CASSPILRGTEAFF. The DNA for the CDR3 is TGTGCCAGCAGCCCCATATTGAGGGGGACTGAAGCTTTCTTT.

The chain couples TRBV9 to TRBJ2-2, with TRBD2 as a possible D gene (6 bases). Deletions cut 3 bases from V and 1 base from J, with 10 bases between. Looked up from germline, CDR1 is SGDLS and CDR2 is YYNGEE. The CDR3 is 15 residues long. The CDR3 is CASSAGTRNTGELFF. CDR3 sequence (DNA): TGTGCCAGCAGCGCCGGGACTCGGAACACCGGGGAGCTGTTTTTT.

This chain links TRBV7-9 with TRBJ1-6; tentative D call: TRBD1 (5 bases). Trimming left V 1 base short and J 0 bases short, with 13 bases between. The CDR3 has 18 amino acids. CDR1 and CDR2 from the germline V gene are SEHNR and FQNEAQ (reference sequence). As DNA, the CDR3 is TGTGCCAGCAGCTTAGGCCAGGGCCTCAGCTCCTATAATTCACCCCTCCACTTT. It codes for CASSLGQGLSSYNSPLHF.

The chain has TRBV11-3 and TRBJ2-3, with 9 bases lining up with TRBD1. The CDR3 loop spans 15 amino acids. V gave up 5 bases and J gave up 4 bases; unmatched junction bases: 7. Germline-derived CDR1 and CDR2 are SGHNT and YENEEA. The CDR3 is CASSAGQGSPDTQYF. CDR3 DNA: TGTGCCAGCAGCGCCGGACAGGGGAGCCCAGATACGCAGTATTTT.